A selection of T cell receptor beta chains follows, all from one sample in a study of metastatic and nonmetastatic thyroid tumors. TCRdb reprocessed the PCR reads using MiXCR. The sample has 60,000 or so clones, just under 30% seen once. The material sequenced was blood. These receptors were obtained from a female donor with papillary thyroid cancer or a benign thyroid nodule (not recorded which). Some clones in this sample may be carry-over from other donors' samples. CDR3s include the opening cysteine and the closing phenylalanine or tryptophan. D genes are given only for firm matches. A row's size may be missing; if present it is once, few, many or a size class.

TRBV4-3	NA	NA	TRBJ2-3	CASSQERGFTDTQYF	TGCGCCAGCAGCCAAGAGCGGGGATTCACAGATACGCAGTATTTT
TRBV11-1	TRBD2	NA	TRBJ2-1	CASSLKGGSGTGNEQFF	TGTGCCAGCAGCTTAAAGGGGGGTAGCGGGACCGGGAATGAGCAGTTCTTC
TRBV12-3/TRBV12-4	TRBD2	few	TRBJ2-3	CASSRQPGLAGSTDTQYF	TGTGCCAGCAGTCGCCAGCCCGGACTAGCGGGATCGACAGATACGCAGTATTTT
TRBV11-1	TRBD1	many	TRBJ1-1	CASSFLDRGDEDTEAFF	TGTGCCAGCAGCTTCCTGGACAGGGGGGATGAGGACACTGAAGCTTTCTTT
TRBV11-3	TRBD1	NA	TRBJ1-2	CASDQTGDGYTF	TGTGCCAGCGATCAAACAGGGGATGGCTACACCTTC
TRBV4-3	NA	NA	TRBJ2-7	CASSQACGPHEQYF	TGCGCCAGCAGCCAAGCCTGTGGTCCCCACGAGCAGTACTTC
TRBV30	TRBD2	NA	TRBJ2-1	CAWSLASGAQQFF	TGTGCCTGGAGTTTGGCTAGCGGGGCCCAGCAGTTCTTC
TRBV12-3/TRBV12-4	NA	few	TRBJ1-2	CASSSTRHIYGYTF	TGTGCCAGCAGTTCTACAAGACATATCTATGGCTACACCTTC
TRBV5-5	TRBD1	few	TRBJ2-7	CASSSQTGSSYEQYF	TGTGCCAGCAGCTCCCAGACAGGGAGCTCCTACGAGCAGTACTTC
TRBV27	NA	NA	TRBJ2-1	CASRRAGTSGDNEQFF	TGTGCCAGCAGGCGAGCGGGCACGTCGGGGGACAATGAGCAGTTCTTC
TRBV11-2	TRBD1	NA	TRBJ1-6	CASSLGQGASPLHF	TGTGCCAGCAGTCTTGGACAGGGGGCTTCACCCCTCCACTTT
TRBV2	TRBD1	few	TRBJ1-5	CASSGPNRGEWQPQHF	TGTGCCAGCAGTGGTCCGAACAGGGGGGAATGGCAGCCCCAGCATTTT
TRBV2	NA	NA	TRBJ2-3	CASKDSKTTDTQYF	TGTGCCAGCAAGGACAGTAAGACCACAGATACGCAGTATTTT
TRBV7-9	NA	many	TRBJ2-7	CASSLKGDTYEQYF	TGTGCCAGCAGCTTAAAGGGCGACACCTACGAGCAGTACTTC
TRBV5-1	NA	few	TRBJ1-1	CASSQDFTGREAFF	TGCGCCAGCAGCCAGGACTTTACAGGGAGGGAAGCTTTCTTT
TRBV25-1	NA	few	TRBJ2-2	CASSRAGDTGELFF	TGTGCCAGCAGTAGGGCAGGGGACACCGGGGAGCTGTTTTTT
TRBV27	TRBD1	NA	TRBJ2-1	CASSLPTGGQYNEQFF	TGTGCCAGCAGTTTACCAACAGGGGGGCAATACAATGAGCAGTTCTTC
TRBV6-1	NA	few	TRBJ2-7	CAVGGVYEQYF	TGTGCAGTAGGGGGAGTCTACGAGCAGTACTTC
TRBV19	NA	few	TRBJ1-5	CASSILDQPQHF	TGTGCCAGTAGTATCCTCGATCAGCCCCAGCATTTT
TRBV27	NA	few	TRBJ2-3	CASSSGGWGTDTQYF	TGTGCCAGCAGTTCGGGCGGGTGGGGGACAGATACGCAGTATTTT
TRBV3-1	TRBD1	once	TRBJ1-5	CASSPQGGTGGPQHF	TGTGCCAGCAGCCCACAAGGGGGGACAGGCGGCCCCCAGCATTTT
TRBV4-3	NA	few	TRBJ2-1	CASSQDSGGKQFF	TGCGCCAGCAGCCAAGATTCCGGCGGCAAGCAGTTCTTC
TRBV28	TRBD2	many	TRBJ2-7	CASSLELAGADYEQYF	TGTGCCAGCAGTTTAGAGCTAGCGGGAGCAGACTACGAGCAGTACTTC
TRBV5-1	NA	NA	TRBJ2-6	CASKSSGANVLTF	TGCGCCAGCAAGAGCTCTGGGGCCAACGTCCTGACTTTC
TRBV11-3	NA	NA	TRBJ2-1	CASGKGPNEQFF	TGTGCCAGCGGGAAAGGGCCCAATGAGCAGTTCTTC
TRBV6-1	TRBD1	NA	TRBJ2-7	CASSRTGSVYEQYF	TGTGCCAGCAGTCGGACAGGGAGCGTCTACGAGCAGTACTTC
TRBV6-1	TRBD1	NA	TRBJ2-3	CASSRDRDDTQYF	TGTGCCAGCAGTCGGGACAGGGACGATACGCAGTATTTT
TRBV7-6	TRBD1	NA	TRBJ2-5	CASSYGQGQETQYF	TGTGCCAGCAGCTATGGACAGGGCCAAGAGACCCAGTACTTC